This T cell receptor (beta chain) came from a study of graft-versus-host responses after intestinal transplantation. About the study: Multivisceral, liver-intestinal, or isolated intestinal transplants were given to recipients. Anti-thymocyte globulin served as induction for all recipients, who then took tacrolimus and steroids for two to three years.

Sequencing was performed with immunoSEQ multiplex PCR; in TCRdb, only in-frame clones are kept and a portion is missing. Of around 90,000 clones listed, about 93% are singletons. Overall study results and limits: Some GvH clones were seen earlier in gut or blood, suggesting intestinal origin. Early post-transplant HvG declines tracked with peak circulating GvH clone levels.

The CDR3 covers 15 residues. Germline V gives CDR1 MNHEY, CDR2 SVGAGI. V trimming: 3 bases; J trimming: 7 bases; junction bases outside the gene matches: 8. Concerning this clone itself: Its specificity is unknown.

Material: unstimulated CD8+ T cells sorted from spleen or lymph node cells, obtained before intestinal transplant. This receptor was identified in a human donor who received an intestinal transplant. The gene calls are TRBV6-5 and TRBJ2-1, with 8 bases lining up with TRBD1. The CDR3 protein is CASSYGQGYLNEQFF. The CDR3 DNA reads TGTGCCAGCAGTTATGGACAGGGATACCTAAATGAGCAGTTCTTC.